This T cell receptor (beta chain) was identified during a study of T cells in Graves' hyperthyroidism and ophthalmopathy. The CDR3 covers 15 residues. Trimming took 5 bases from V and 8 from J, leaving 21 bases between them. The germline V gene encodes CDR1 SEHNR and CDR2 FQNEAQ (reference sequence). The study, taken as a whole, reports: Ophthalmopathy got predicted by the model a median roughly 6.1 months before its onset.

As for this clonotype: The antigen remains unidentified.

Amplification of TCR beta CDR3 regions used RNA as the template. HTBI primers were employed in a first-round RT-PCR of the TCR CDR3. TCRdb re-called the multiplex PCR reads through MiXCR, storing one row per CDR3 protein. The sample consists of 450,000 to 700,000 distinct CDR3 sequences, about 43% of them appearing once. The sequencing input was peripheral blood or thyroid tissue (not recorded which). V gene TRBV7-9 combines with J gene TRBJ1-2; a weak D match, TRBD1 (5 bases). This clonotype was obtained from an adult woman with Graves' disease, either hyperthyroidism or ophthalmopathy (not recorded which). Here the CDR3 DNA reads TGTGCCAGCAGCCTAACGTCCGGGGCAGGTGTGGGCTACACCTTC. Protein: CASSLTSGAGVGYTF.